Listed below are T cell receptor beta chains from one sample, sequenced in a study of blood T cell repertoires in COVID-19. The repertoire was sequenced with immunoSEQ multiplex PCR; TCRdb's copy has only in-frame clones and lacks some. This table has fewer than 150,000 clones, about 80% appearing once. Sequencing input: peripheral blood. All receptors derive from a woman between 45 and 60 years old with acute or convalescent COVID-19. Each CDR3 is given with its conserved first and last residue. The D gene is left open where the match is weak. Clone size, where shown, is once, few, many, or a class for clones that have expanded.

.	.	TRBV6-5	TRBJ2-7	CASSYSTGVYEQYF	TGTGCCAGCAGTTACTCAACCGGGGTCTACGAGCAGTACTTC
TRBD1	.	TRBV19	TRBJ1-5	CASSTKTGFLGNQPQHF	TGTGCCAGTAGCACAAAGACAGGGTTTTTAGGCAATCAGCCCCAGCATTTT
TRBD1	.	TRBV2	TRBJ1-5	CASTRDRGQPQHF	TGTGCCAGCACCCGGGACAGGGGTCAGCCCCAGCATTTT
.	.	TRBV29-1	TRBJ2-3	CSVEGLSTDTQYF	TGCAGCGTTGAGGGGCTTTCAACAGATACGCAGTATTTT
.	.	TRBV19	TRBJ1-1	CASSNRPGDTEAFF	TGTGCCAGTAGTAACAGGCCCGGAGACACTGAAGCTTTCTTT
.	few	TRBV3-1/TRBV3-2	TRBJ1-1	CASSQGAGEAFF	TGTGCCAGCAGCCAAGGGGCAGGGGAAGCTTTCTTT
TRBD1	.	TRBV2	TRBJ2-7	CASRRGTGGSYEQYF	TGTGCCAGCAGACGAGGGACAGGGGGCTCCTACGAGCAGTACTTC
.	.	TRBV30	TRBJ2-7	CAWSYTAYEQYF	TGTGCCTGGAGTTACACCGCCTACGAGCAGTACTTC
TRBD1	once	TRBV6-4	TRBJ2-6	CASSVTGEAGANVLTF	TGTGCCAGCAGTGTTACAGGGGAAGCTGGGGCCAACGTCCTGACTTTC
.	.	TRBV5-1	TRBJ2-7	CASSLSLVREAREQYF	TGCGCCAGCAGCTTATCCTTGGTCCGAGAGGCTCGCGAGCAGTACTTC
TRBD1	.	TRBV14	TRBJ2-7	CASSPRTGGYEQYF	TGTGCCAGCAGCCCCCGGACAGGTGGCTACGAGCAGTACTTC
.	.	TRBV3-1/TRBV3-2	TRBJ1-6	CASSQGTDSPLHF	TGTGCCAGCAGCCAAGGGACAGATTCACCCCTCCACTTT
.	few	TRBV10-1	TRBJ1-1	CASSESSGTEAFF	TGCGCCAGCAGTGAGTCGAGTGGCACTGAAGCTTTCTTT
.	.	TRBV24-1	TRBJ2-3	CATSDLVGEASTDTQYF	TGTGCCACCAGTGATTTGGTAGGGGAGGCTAGCACAGATACGCAGTATTTT
TRBD2	.	TRBV19	TRBJ2-4	CASSRVKTSGGLAKNIQYF	TGTGCCAGTAGTAGGGTTAAAACTAGCGGCGGACTAGCCAAAAACATTCAGTACTTC
.	.	TRBV2	TRBJ1-6	CASSERAGVNSPLHF	TGTGCCAGCAGTGAAAGGGCAGGGGTTAATTCACCCCTCCACTTT
TRBD1	.	TRBV6-4	TRBJ1-1	CASSATRGTGKAFF	TGTGCCAGCAGTGCAACTCGAGGGACAGGGAAGGCTTTCTTT
TRBD1	.	TRBV30	TRBJ1-4	CAWSVGGAGEKLFF	TGTGCCTGGAGTGTAGGGGGCGCGGGCGAAAAACTGTTTTTT
.	.	TRBV5-1	TRBJ2-7	CASSPGGRLDYEQYF	TGCGCCAGCAGCCCCGGGGGTCGACTAGACTACGAGCAGTACTTC
.	.	TRBV4-1	TRBJ1-2	CASSQGDTENTRGYTF	TGCGCCAGCAGCCAGGGGGACACAGAAAATACCCGTGGCTACACCTTC
.	.	TRBV13	TRBJ1-3	CASSETGNTIYF	TGTGCCAGCAGCGAGACAGGAAACACCATATATTTT
.	.	TRBV7-6	TRBJ1-3	CASSLAGGSGNTIYF	TGTGCCAGCAGCTTAGCGGGGGGCTCTGGAAACACCATATATTTT
TRBD1	.	TRBV5-4	TRBJ2-7	CASSDRQGPAPYEQYF	TGTGCCAGCAGCGACAGACAGGGGCCGGCACCCTACGAGCAGTACTTC
.	few	TRBV14	TRBJ1-6	CASSLFGSWNSPLHF	TGTGCCAGCAGCCTCTTCGGGTCTTGGAATTCACCCCTCCACTTT
TRBD1	.	TRBV28	TRBJ2-4	CASSPTGAKNIQYF	TGTGCCAGCAGTCCGACAGGGGCCAAAAACATTCAGTACTTC
TRBD1	.	TRBV5-3	TRBJ2-7	CARSLVVTGKYEQYF	TGTGCCAGAAGCTTGGTGGTGACAGGGAAGTACGAGCAGTACTTC
TRBD2	.	TRBV6-5	TRBJ2-7	CASSTKRGDSYEQYF	TGTGCCAGCAGCACGAAACGGGGGGACTCCTACGAGCAGTACTTC
.	.	TRBV11-3	TRBJ2-3	CASSSPGGGPYF	TGTGCCAGCAGCTCCCCTGGGGGCGGTCCGTATTTT
TRBD1	.	TRBV6-5	TRBJ1-6	CASTDREGHWSPLHF	TGTGCGAGCACGGACAGGGAGGGACATTGGTCACCCCTCCACTTT
TRBD1	.	TRBV11-2	TRBJ1-1	CASSGGQGAAEAFF	TGTGCCAGCAGCGGGGGACAGGGGGCGGCTGAAGCTTTCTTT
.	once	TRBV2	TRBJ1-1	CASRTAGFMNTEAFF	TGTGCCAGCAGGACGGCAGGGTTCATGAACACTGAAGCTTTCTTT
.	.	TRBV5-1	TRBJ1-1	CASSLGGQLEAFF	TGCGCCAGCAGCCTGGGAGGACAGCTTGAAGCTTTCTTT
.	once	TRBV27	TRBJ1-1	CASSLLSASTEAFF	TGTGCCAGCAGTTTATTATCCGCGTCCACTGAAGCTTTCTTT
.	.	TRBV5-1	TRBJ2-7	CASSRDGTNNYEQYF	TGCGCCAGCAGCCGGGACGGGACAAATAACTACGAGCAGTACTTC
TRBD1	.	TRBV4-2	TRBJ1-4	CASSQAEGTGNEKLFF	TGTGCCAGCAGCCAAGCCGAGGGGACAGGGAATGAAAAACTGTTTTTT
TRBD1	.	TRBV5-1	TRBJ2-7	CASSLGDRVYEQYF	TGCGCCAGCAGCTTGGGGGACAGGGTCTACGAGCAGTACTTC
TRBD1	.	TRBV28	TRBJ1-5	CASRVPGQYSNQPQHF	TGTGCCAGCCGAGTCCCGGGACAGTATAGCAATCAGCCCCAGCATTTT
.	.	TRBV4-1	TRBJ1-6	CASSRQAGESSYNSPLHF	TGCGCCAGCAGCCGACAGGCCGGGGAAAGCTCCTATAATTCACCCCTCCACTTT
.	.	TRBV5-1	TRBJ1-1	CASSVTGHTNTEAFF	TGCGCCAGCAGCGTAACGGGACACACCAACACTGAAGCTTTCTTT
.	.	TRBV3-1/TRBV3-2	TRBJ1-2	CASSQEDSSSYGYTF	TGTGCCAGCAGCCAAGAAGACAGCAGCAGCTATGGCTACACCTTC
.	.	TRBV5-8	TRBJ2-3	CASSLQSTSTDTQYF	TGTGCCAGCAGCTTACAGTCAACTAGCACAGATACGCAGTATTTT